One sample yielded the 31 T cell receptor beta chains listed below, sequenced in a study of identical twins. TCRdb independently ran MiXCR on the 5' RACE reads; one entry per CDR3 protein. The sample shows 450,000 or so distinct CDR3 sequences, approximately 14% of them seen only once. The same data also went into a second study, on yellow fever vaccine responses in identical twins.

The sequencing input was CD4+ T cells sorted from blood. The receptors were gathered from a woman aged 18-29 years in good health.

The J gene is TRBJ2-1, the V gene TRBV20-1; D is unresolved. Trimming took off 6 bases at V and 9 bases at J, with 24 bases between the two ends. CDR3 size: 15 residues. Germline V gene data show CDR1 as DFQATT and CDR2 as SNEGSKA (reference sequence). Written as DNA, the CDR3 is TGCAGTGCCCCAACTTGGGATACCACCCAGAGTGAGCAGTTCTTC. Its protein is CSAPTWDTTQSEQFF.

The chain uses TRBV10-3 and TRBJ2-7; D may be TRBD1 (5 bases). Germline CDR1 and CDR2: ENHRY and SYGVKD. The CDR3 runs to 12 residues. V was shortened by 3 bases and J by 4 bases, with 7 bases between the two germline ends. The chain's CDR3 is CAISEGHYEQYF. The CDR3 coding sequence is TGTGCCATCAGTGAAGGACATTACGAGCAGTACTTC.

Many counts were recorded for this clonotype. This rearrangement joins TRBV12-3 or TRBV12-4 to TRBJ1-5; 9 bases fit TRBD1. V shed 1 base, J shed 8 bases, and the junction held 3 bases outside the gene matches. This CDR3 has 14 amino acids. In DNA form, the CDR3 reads TGTGCCAGCAGTTTAGGACAGGGGGTAAAGCCCCAGCATTTT. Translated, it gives CASSLGQGVKPQHF.

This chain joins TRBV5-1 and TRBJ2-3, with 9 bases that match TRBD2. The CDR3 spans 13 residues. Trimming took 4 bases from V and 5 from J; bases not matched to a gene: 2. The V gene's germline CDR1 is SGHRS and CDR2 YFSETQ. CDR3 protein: CASSAGGLDTQYF. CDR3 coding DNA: TGCGCCAGCAGCGCGGGGGGGTTAGATACGCAGTATTTT.

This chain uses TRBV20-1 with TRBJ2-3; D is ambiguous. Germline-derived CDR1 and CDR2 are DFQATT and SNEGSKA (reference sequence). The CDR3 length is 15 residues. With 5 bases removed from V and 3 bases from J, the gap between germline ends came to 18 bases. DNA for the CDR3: TGCAGTGCTCCCCGAGTCAAAGGCTCGACAGATACGCAGTATTTT. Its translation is CSAPRVKGSTDTQYF.

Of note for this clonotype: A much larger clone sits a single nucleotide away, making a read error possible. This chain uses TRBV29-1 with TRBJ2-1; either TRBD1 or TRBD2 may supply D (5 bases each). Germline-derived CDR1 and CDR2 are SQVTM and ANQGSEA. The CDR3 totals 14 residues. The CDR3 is CRVESRAGSNEQFF. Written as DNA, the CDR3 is TGCAGAGTTGAAAGCCGGGCAGGGAGCAATGAGCAGTTCTTC.

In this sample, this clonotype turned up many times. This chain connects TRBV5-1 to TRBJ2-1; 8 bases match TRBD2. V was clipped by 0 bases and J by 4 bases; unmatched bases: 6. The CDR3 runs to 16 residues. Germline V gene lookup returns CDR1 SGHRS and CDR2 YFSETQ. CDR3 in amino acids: CASSLVSSGGYNEQFF. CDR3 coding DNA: TGCGCCAGCAGCTTGGTTTCGAGCGGGGGATACAATGAGCAGTTCTTC. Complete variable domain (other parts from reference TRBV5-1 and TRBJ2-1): KAGVTQTPRYLIKTRGQQVTLSCSPISGHRSVSWYQQTPGQGLQFLFEYFSETQRNKGNFPGRFSGRQFSNSRSEMNVSTLELGDSALYLCASSLVSSGGYNEQFFGPGTRLTVL.

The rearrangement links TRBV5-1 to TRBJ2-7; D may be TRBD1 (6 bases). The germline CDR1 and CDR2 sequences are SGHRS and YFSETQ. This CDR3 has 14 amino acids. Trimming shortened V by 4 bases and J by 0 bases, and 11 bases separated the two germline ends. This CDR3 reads CASSEQGSSYEQYF. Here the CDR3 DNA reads TGCGCCAGCAGCGAACAGGGATCCTCCTACGAGCAGTACTTC.

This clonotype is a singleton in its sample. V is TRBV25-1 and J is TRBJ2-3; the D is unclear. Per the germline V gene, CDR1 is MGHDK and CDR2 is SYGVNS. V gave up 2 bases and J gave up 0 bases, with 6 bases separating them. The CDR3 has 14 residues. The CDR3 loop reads CASSEIGSTDTQYF. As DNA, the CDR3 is TGTGCCAGCAGTGAAATAGGGAGCACAGATACGCAGTATTTT. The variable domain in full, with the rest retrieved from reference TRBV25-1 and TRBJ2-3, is EADIYQTPRYLVIGTGKKITLECSQTMGHDKMYWYQQDPGMELHLIHYSYGVNSTEKGDLSSESTVSRIRTEHFPLTLESARPSHTSQYLCASSEIGSTDTQYFGPGTRLTVL.

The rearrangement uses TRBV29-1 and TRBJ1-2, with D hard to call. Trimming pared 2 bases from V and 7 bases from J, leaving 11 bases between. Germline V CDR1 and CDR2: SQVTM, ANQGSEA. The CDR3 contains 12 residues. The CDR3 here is CSVESGWVGYTF. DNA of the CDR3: TGCAGCGTTGAATCAGGCTGGGTTGGCTACACCTTC. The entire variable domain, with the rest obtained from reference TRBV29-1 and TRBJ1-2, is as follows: SAVISQKPSRDICQRGTSLTIQCQVDSQVTMMFWYRQQPGQSLTLIATANQGSEATYESGFVIDKFPISRPNLTFSTLTVSNMSPEDSSIYLCSVESGWVGYTFGSGTRLTVV.

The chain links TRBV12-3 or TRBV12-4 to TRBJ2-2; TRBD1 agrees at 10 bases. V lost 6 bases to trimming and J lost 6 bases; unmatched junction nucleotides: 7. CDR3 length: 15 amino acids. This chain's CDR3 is CASSQTGGGSGELFF. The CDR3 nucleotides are TGTGCCAGCAGCCAGACAGGGGGCGGCTCCGGGGAGCTGTTTTTT.

The CDR3 nucleotides are TGCAGTGCTTATAGCGGGCTTACCACAGATACGCAGTATTTT. It translates to CSAYSGLTTDTQYF. The V and J genes are TRBV20-1 and TRBJ2-3; 7 nucleotides agree with TRBD2. V was clipped by 5 bases and J by 2 bases; unmatched bases: 7. This CDR3 contains 14 residues. The germline CDR1 and CDR2 sequences are DFQATT and SNEGSKA (reference sequence).

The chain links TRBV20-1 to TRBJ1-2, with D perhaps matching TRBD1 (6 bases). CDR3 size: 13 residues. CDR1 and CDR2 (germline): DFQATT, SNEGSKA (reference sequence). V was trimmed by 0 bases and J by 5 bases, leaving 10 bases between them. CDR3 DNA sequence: TGCAGTGCTAGAGATGAAGGGGGTTATGGCTACACCTTC. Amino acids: CSARDEGGYGYTF.

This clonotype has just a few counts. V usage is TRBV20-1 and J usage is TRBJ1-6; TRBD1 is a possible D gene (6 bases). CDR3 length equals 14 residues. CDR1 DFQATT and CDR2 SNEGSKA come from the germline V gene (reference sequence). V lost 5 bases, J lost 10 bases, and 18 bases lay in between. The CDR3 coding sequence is TGCAGTGCTTTTCAAACAGGGATTAGATCACCCCTCCACTTT. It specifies CSAFQTGIRSPLHF.

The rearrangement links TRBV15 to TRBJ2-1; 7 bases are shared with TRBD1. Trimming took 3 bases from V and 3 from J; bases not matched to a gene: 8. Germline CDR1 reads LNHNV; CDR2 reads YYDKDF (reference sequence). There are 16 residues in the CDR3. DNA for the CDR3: TGTGCCACCAGCAGCCCCGACAGGGCCGTCTACAATGAGCAGTTCTTC. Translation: CATSSPDRAVYNEQFF.

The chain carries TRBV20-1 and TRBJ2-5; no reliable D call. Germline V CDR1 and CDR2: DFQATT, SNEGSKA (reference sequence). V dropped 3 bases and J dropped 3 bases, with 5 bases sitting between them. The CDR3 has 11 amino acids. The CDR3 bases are TGCAGTGCTAGCCCCGAAGAGACCCAGTACTTC. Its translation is CSASPEETQYF.

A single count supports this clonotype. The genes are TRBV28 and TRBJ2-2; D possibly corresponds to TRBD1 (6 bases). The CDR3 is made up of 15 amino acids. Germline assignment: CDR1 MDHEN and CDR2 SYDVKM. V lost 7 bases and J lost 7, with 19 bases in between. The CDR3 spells CASNRPGQGFGELFF. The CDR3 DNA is TGTGCCAGCAACCGCCCCGGGCAGGGGTTCGGGGAGCTGTTTTTT.

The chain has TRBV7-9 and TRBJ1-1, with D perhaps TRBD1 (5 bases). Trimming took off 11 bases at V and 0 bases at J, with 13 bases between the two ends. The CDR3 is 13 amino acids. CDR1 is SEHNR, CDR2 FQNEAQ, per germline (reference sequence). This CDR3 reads CARGAPMNTEAFF. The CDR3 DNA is TGTGCCCGAGGGGCACCGATGAACACTGAAGCTTTCTTT.

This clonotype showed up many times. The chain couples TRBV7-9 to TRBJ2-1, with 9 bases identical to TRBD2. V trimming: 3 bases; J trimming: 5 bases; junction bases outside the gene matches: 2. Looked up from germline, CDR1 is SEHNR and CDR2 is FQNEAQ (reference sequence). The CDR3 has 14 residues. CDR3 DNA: TGTGCCAGCAGCTTGAGCGGGGGGAACAATGAGCAGTTCTTC. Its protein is CASSLSGGNNEQFF. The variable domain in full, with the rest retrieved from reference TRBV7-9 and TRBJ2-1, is DTGVSQNPRHKITKRGQNVTFRCDPISEHNRLYWYRQTLGQGPEFLTYFQNEAQLEKSRLLSDRFSAERPKGSFSTLEIQRTEQGDSAMYLCASSLSGGNNEQFFGPGTRLTVL.

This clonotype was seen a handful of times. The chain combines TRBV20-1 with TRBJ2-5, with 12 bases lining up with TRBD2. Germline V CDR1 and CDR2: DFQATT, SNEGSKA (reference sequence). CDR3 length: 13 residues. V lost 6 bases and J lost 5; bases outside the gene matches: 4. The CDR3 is CSAPTSGSETQYF. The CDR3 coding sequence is TGCAGTGCGCCGACTAGCGGGAGTGAGACCCAGTACTTC.

The CDR3 nucleotides read TGTGCCAGCAGTGAACAGGGAACTCTCACAGATACGCAGTATTTT. Translated, it gives CASSEQGTLTDTQYF. The chain couples TRBV6-1 to TRBJ2-3; TRBD1 might be the D (5 bases). V shed 2 bases and J shed 2 bases, with 11 bases lying between them. CDR1 is MNHNS, CDR2 SASEGT, per germline. The CDR3 extends over 15 amino acids.

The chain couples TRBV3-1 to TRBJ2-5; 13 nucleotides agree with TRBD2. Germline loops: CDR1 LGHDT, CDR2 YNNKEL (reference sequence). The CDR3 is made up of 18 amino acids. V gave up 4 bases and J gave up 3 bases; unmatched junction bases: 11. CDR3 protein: CASSPHPGLAGEKETQYF. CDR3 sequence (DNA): TGTGCCAGCAGCCCCCACCCCGGACTAGCGGGAGAAAAAGAGACCCAGTACTTC.

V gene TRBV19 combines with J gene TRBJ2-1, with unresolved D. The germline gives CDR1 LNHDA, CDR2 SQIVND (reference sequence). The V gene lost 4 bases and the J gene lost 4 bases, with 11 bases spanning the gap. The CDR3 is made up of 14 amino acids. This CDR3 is CASSKPPLYNEQFF. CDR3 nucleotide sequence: TGTGCCAGTAGTAAGCCGCCCCTATACAATGAGCAGTTCTTC.

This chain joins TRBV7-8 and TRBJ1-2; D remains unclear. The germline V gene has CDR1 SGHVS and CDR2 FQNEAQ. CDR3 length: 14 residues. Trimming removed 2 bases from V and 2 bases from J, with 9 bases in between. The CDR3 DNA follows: TGTGCCAGCAGCTTAATAGGCCTGAACTATGGCTACACCTTC. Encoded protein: CASSLIGLNYGYTF.

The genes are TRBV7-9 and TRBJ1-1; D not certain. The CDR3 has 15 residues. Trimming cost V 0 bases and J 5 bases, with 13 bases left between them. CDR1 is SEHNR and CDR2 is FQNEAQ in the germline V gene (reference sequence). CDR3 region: CASSLAAGRQTEAFF. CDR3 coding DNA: TGTGCCAGCAGCTTAGCTGCGGGGAGGCAGACTGAAGCTTTCTTT.

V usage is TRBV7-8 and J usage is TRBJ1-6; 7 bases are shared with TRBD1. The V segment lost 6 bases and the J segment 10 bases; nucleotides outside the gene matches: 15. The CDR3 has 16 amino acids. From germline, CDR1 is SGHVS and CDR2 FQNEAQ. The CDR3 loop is CASRGFTGTVGSPLHF. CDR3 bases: TGTGCCAGCAGGGGATTCACCGGGACAGTGGGATCACCCCTCCACTTT.

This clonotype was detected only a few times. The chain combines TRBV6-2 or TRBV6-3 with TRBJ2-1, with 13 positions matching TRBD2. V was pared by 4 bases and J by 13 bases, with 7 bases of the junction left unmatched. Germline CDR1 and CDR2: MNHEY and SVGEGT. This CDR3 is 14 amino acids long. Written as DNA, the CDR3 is TGTGCCAGCAGTTTGACGACTAGCGGGAGGTCTCAGTTCTTC. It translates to CASSLTTSGRSQFF.

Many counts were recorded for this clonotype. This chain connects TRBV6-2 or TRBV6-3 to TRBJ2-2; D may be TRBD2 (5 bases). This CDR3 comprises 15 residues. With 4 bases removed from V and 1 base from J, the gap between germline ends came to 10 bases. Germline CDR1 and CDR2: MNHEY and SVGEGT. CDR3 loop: CASSSYSENTGELFF. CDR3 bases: TGTGCCAGCAGTTCTTATAGCGAGAACACCGGGGAGCTGTTTTTT.

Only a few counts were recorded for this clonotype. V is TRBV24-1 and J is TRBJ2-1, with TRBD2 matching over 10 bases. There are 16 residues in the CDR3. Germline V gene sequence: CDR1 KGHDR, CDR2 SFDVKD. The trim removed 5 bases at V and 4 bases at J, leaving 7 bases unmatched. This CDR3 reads CATSGSLAGQYNEQFF. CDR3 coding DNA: TGTGCCACCAGTGGCTCACTAGCGGGGCAATACAATGAGCAGTTCTTC.

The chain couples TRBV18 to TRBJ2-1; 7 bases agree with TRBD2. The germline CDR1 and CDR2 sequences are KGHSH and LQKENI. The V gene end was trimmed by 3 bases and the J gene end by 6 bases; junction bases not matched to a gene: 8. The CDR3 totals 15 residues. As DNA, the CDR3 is TGTGCCAGCTCACCTAATGCGGGAGTGGTCAATGAGCAGTTCTTC. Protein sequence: CASSPNAGVVNEQFF.

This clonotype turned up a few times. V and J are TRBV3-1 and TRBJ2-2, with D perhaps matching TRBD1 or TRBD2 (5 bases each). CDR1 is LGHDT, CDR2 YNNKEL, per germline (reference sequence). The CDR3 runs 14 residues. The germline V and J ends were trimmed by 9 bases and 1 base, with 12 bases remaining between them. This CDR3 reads CASRGRGNTGELFF. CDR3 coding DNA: TGTGCCAGTCGGGGACGGGGGAACACCGGGGAGCTGTTTTTT.